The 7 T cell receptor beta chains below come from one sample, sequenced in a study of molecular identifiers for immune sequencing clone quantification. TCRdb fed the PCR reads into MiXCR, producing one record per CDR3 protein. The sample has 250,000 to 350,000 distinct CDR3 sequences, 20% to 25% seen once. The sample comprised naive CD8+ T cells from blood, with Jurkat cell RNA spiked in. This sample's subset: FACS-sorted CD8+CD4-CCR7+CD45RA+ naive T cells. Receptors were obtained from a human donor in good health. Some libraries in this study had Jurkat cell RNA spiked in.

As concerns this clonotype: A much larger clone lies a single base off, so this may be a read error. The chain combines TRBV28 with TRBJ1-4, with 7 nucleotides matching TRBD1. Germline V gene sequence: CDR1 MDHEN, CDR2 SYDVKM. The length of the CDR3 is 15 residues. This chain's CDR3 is CASSWRGPNREKLSF. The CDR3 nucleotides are TGTGCCAGCAGCTGGAGGGGGCCAAACCGTGAAAAACTGTCTTTT.

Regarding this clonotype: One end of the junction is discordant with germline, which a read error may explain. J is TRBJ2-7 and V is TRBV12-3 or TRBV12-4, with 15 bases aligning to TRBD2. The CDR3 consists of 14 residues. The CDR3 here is CASRPGLAGGERYF. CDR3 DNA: TGTGCCAGCAGGCCGGGACTAGCGGGAGGTGAGCGGTACTTC.

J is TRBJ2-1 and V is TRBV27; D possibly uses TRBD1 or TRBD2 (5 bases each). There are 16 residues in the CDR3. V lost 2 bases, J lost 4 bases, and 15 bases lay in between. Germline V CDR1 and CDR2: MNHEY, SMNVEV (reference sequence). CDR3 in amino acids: CASSLQLVGGYNEQFF. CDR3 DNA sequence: TGTGCCAGCAGTTTACAGCTAGTTGGGGGTTACAATGAGCAGTTCTTC.

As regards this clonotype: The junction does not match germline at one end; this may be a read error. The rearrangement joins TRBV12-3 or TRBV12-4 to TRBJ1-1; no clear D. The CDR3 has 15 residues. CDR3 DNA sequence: TGTGCCAGCAGTTTAGGGTCGGCATGGAGCACTGAAGCTTCCTTT. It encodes CASSLGSAWSTEASF.

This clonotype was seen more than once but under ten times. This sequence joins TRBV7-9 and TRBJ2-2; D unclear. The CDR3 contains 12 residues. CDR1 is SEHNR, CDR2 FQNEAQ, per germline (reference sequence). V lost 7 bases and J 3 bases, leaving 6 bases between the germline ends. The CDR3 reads CASITDTGELFF. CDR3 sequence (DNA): TGTGCCAGCATAACGGACACCGGGGAGCTGTTTTTT.

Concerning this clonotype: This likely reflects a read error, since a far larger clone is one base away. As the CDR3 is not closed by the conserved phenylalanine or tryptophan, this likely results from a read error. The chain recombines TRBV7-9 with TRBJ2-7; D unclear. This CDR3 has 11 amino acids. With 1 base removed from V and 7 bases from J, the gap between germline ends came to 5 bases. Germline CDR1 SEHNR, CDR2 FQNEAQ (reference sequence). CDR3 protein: CASSLGLEQYS. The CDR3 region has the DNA TGTGCCAGCAGCTTAGGGTTGGAGCAGTACTCC.

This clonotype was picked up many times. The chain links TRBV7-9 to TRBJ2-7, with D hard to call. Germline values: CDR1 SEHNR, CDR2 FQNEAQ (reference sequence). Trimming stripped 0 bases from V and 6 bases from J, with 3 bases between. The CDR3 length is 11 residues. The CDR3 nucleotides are TGTGCCAGCAGCTTAGCTCGCGAGCAGTACTTC. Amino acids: CASSLAREQYF.